The 32 T cell receptor beta chains below all came from one sample that was sequenced in a study of T-cell memory formation after mild COVID-19. TCRdb re-called the 5' RACE reads with MiXCR, one entry per CDR3 protein. The sample yields around 180,000 distinct CDR3 sequences, roughly 18% seen once. The material sequenced was PBMCs or a T cell subset sorted from them (not recorded which). Every receptor here comes from a man younger than 35 who had mild COVID-19 (a few samples of this study predate the infection). Cell type and time point are not known.

This rearrangement joins TRBV5-1 to TRBJ2-7; 11 bases are shared with TRBD2. Losses at the gene ends were 6 bases for V and 4 bases for J; bases not matched to a gene: 6. CDR1 and CDR2 (germline): SGHRS, YFSETQ. This CDR3 is built from 14 residues. CDR3 in amino acids: CASTPGTSGYEQYV. The CDR3 DNA follows: TGCGCCAGCACCCCCGGGACTAGCGGATACGAGCAGTACGTC.

The V gene is TRBV20-1, the J gene TRBJ2-3, with TRBD2 matching 12 bases. With V trimmed by 5 bases and J by 6 bases, 6 bases remained unmatched. Germline-derived CDR1 and CDR2 are DFQATT and SNEGSKA (reference sequence). The CDR3 is 14 residues long. DNA for the CDR3: TGCAGTGCTTCTAGCGGGGGGGCAGCGGATACGCAGTATTTT. As protein: CSASSGGAADTQYF.

This clonotype was detected a few times. V usage is TRBV6-6 and J usage is TRBJ2-7; D is uncertain. The CDR3 totals 12 residues. Per germline, CDR1 MNHNY and CDR2 SVGAGI (reference sequence). Trimming pared 8 bases from V and 3 bases from J, leaving 11 bases between. CDR3 region: CASRTGGYEQYF. CDR3 nucleotides: TGTGCCAGCCGGACCGGCGGCTACGAGCAGTACTTC.

V and J are TRBV20-1 and TRBJ2-3; perhaps TRBD1 as D (6 bases). The germline V and J ends were trimmed by 6 bases and 1 base, with 17 bases remaining between them. This CDR3 has 15 amino acids. CDR1 and CDR2 (germline): DFQATT, SNEGSKA (reference sequence). CDR3 sequence (DNA): TGCAGTGCCCAGCCCCCAGGGGACGGCACAGATACGCAGTATTTT. Protein: CSAQPPGDGTDTQYF.

The chain is built from TRBV29-1 and TRBJ1-1, with D unclear. The CDR3 has 10 residues. Germline CDR1 SQVTM, CDR2 ANQGSEA. Deletions cut 8 bases from V and 10 bases from J, with 14 bases between. The CDR3: CSISEVRAFF. As DNA, the CDR3 is TGCAGCATTTCGGAAGTCCGAGCTTTCTTT. Looking up the rest from reference TRBV29-1 and TRBJ1-1 gives the full variable domain: SAVISQKPSRDICQRGTSLTIQCQVDSQVTMMFWYRQQPGQSLTLIATANQGSEATYESGFVIDKFPISRPNLTFSTLTVSNMSPEDSSIYLCSISEVRAFFGQGTRLTVV.

The table lists this clonotype with many counts. The chain joins TRBV5-1 to TRBJ2-1; 8 nucleotides line up with TRBD1. Germline assignment: CDR1 SGHRS and CDR2 YFSETQ. Trimming removed 4 bases from V and 5 bases from J; junction bases left unmatched: 2. This CDR3 is 13 amino acids long. In DNA, the CDR3 is TGCGCCAGCAGCCAGGACAGGGACAATGAGCAGTTCTTC. Residues: CASSQDRDNEQFF.

Only a few counts were recorded for this clonotype. The chain combines TRBV12-3 or TRBV12-4 with TRBJ2-5; D possibly corresponds to TRBD2 (6 bases). CDR3 length equals 14 residues. The V end was cut by 6 bases, the J end by 7 bases, with 18 bases between. CDR3 residues: CASSPSGTFGTQYF. The CDR3 DNA is TGTGCCAGCAGCCCGTCAGGGACTTTCGGGACCCAGTACTTC.

This clonotype was recorded a few times. The chain links TRBV7-3 to TRBJ2-3; TRBD2 matches at 8 bases. CDR1 and CDR2 from the germline V gene are SGHTA and FQGTGA. This CDR3 has 15 amino acids. Trimming cost V 1 base and J 1 base; bases outside gene matches: 1. Here the CDR3 reads CASSLRRGGTDTQYF. Written as DNA, the CDR3 is TGTGCCAGCAGCTTAAGGCGGGGGGGCACAGATACGCAGTATTTT. Complete variable domain (other parts from reference TRBV7-3 and TRBJ2-3): GAGVSQTPSNKVTEKGKYVELRCDPISGHTALYWYRQSLGQGPEFLIYFQGTGAADDSGLPNDRFFAVRPEGSVSTLKIQRTERGDSAVYLCASSLRRGGTDTQYFGPGTRLTVL.

The chain carries TRBV9 and TRBJ2-3; D may be TRBD2 (5 bases). CDR3 length: 15 amino acids. Per the germline V gene, CDR1 is SGDLS and CDR2 is YYNGEE. Trimming cost V 1 base and J 0 bases, with 9 bases left between them. The DNA for the CDR3 is TGTGCCAGCAGCGTATCAGCGGCTAGCACAGATACGCAGTATTTT. Protein: CASSVSAASTDTQYF.

This clonotype appeared a few times. The junction departs from germline at one end; a sequencing error may be responsible. The chain uses TRBV7-2 and TRBJ2-1; the D is unclear. The germline gives CDR1 SGHTA, CDR2 FQGNSA. This CDR3 region has 13 residues. CDR3 sequence: CASSLEGMSITDF. CDR3 nucleotides: TGTGCCAGCAGCTTAGAAGGGATGTCTATAACCGACTTC.

This clonotype appeared a few times. The V and J genes are TRBV29-1 and TRBJ1-2; D is unresolved. Germline CDR1 SQVTM, CDR2 ANQGSEA. With 1 base removed from V and 5 bases from J, the gap between germline ends came to 8 bases. This CDR3 spans 12 amino acids. The CDR3 loop reads CSVEGQIYGYTF. In DNA, the CDR3 is TGCAGCGTTGAAGGGCAGATTTATGGCTACACCTTC. The whole variable domain, filled in from reference TRBV29-1 and TRBJ1-2, reads SAVISQKPSRDICQRGTSLTIQCQVDSQVTMMFWYRQQPGQSLTLIATANQGSEATYESGFVIDKFPISRPNLTFSTLTVSNMSPEDSSIYLCSVEGQIYGYTFGSGTRLTVV.

In its sample, this clonotype was seen a few times. The chain is built from TRBV4-2 and TRBJ1-2; 7 nucleotides line up with TRBD1. CDR3 size: 15 residues. The germline CDR1 and CDR2 sequences are LGHNA and YNFKEQ. V dropped 2 bases and J dropped 3; count of bases not matched to a gene: 6. The CDR3 DNA follows: TGTGCCAGCAGCCAAAGAGGGCAGGGGGACTATGGCTACACCTTC. Translating gives CASSQRGQGDYGYTF.

The V and J genes are TRBV19 and TRBJ2-7, with 9 bases identical to TRBD1. Trimming at V came to 6 bases and at J to 5 bases, leaving 5 bases not matched to a gene. The length of the CDR3 is 13 residues. Germline V gene lookup returns CDR1 LNHDA and CDR2 SQIVND (reference sequence). CDR3 in DNA: TGTGCCAGTAGACTCCGGGACAGGGACGAGCAGTACTTC. Its protein is CASRLRDRDEQYF.

This clonotype turned up a few times. The chain carries TRBV12-3 or TRBV12-4 and TRBJ1-2; no clear D gene. The CDR3 totals 13 residues. The ends were cut back, 6 bases at V and 2 bases at J, with 10 bases in the middle. The CDR3 sequence: CASSNLRNYGYTF. The CDR3 DNA reads as TGTGCCAGCAGCAACCTAAGGAACTATGGCTACACCTTC.

This clonotype was detected a few times. The V gene is TRBV7-2, the J gene TRBJ2-2, with no clear D. The CDR3 length is 14 residues. Deletions cut 2 bases from V and 6 bases from J, with 10 bases between. The germline gives CDR1 SGHTA, CDR2 FQGNSA. CDR3 DNA sequence: TGTGCCAGCAGCTTAATCTGGGTGGCCGGGGAGCTGTTTTTT. It translates to CASSLIWVAGELFF.

This clonotype came up a few times. This sequence joins TRBV7-9 and TRBJ1-6; 9 nucleotides line up with TRBD1. Trimming cost V 5 bases and J 9 bases; bases outside gene matches: 5. Germline-derived CDR1 and CDR2 are SEHNR and FQNEAQ (reference sequence). This CDR3 comprises 14 residues. CDR3 nucleotide sequence: TGTGCCAGCAGCCACCGACAGGGGGTTTCACCCCTCCACTTT. Amino acids: CASSHRQGVSPLHF.

This clonotype appeared a few times. This chain uses TRBV27 with TRBJ1-5; D unclear. The CDR3 sequence is 13 residues long. Germline V gene data show CDR1 as MNHEY and CDR2 as SMNVEV (reference sequence). Trimming removed 1 base at V and 10 bases at J, with 11 bases between. Here the CDR3 DNA reads TGTGCCAGCAGTTTATATGGATCCGGACCCCAGCATTTT. This sequence encodes CASSLYGSGPQHF.

This clonotype showed up just a few times. The chain uses TRBV25-1 and TRBJ2-2; the D gene is possibly TRBD1 (7 bases). The V gene lost 2 bases and the J gene lost 5 bases, with 15 bases spanning the gap. CDR1 is MGHDK and CDR2 is SYGVNS in the germline V gene. The CDR3 has 16 residues. The CDR3 sequence: CASSEPQGRGTGELFF. CDR3 DNA sequence: TGTGCCAGCAGTGAACCACAGGGGCGGGGTACCGGGGAGCTGTTTTTT.

There are a few counts of this clonotype. J is TRBJ1-1 and V is TRBV5-1; weak D call: TRBD1 (5 bases). V gave up 0 bases and J gave up 2 bases, with 14 bases separating them. CDR1 and CDR2 from the germline V gene are SGHRS and YFSETQ. The CDR3 spans 16 residues. The CDR3 loop reads CASSLGGRDGNTEAFF. The CDR3 nucleotides are TGCGCCAGCAGCTTGGGCGGCAGGGACGGAAACACTGAAGCTTTCTTT.

The rearrangement uses TRBV7-2 and TRBJ1-6; D uncertain. The V gene's germline CDR1 is SGHTA and CDR2 FQGNSA. The ends were cut back, 1 base at V and 6 bases at J, with 10 bases in the middle. The CDR3 is 15 amino acids. Here the CDR3 DNA reads TGTGCCAGCAGCTTAGAGTGGCGGACTAATTCACCCCTCCACTTT. This gives the protein CASSLEWRTNSPLHF.

This clonotype was observed a few times. The V and J genes are TRBV6-1 and TRBJ1-1; D not resolved. Trimming shortened V by 5 bases and J by 4 bases, and 8 bases separated the two germline ends. Germline V CDR1 and CDR2: MNHNS, SASEGT. The CDR3 has 12 amino acids. The CDR3, as DNA: TGTGCCAGCAGTAGGTATCTCACTGAAGCTTTCTTT. This gives the protein CASSRYLTEAFF.

J is TRBJ2-4 and V is TRBV20-1; 7 nucleotides align to TRBD1. The CDR3 consists of 14 residues. CDR1 is DFQATT, CDR2 SNEGSKA, per germline (reference sequence). V lost 5 bases and J lost 7; bases outside the gene matches: 11. The chain's CDR3 is CSAENRGGDNIQYF. The DNA of the CDR3 is TGCAGTGCTGAGAACAGGGGTGGGGACAACATTCAGTACTTC.

The V call is TRBV5-5, the J call TRBJ1-6, with no clear D. The CDR3 has 15 amino acids. From germline, CDR1 is SGHKS and CDR2 YYEKEE (reference sequence). V was pared by 2 bases and J by 7 bases, with 13 bases between. CDR3 DNA: TGTGCCAGCAGCTTTAGGACGTCGGTCAATTCACCCCTCCACTTT. This encodes CASSFRTSVNSPLHF.

The chain recombines TRBV20-1 with TRBJ1-1; no clear D. The CDR3 extends over 14 amino acids. Trimming left V 0 bases short and J 11 bases short, with 19 bases between. Looked up from germline, CDR1 is DFQATT and CDR2 is SNEGSKA (reference sequence). The CDR3, as DNA: TGCAGTGCTAGAGATCGCACAGCACCCGTGTATGCTTTCTTT. Its translation: CSARDRTAPVYAFF.

This clonotype showed up just a few times. The chain has TRBV6-2 or TRBV6-3 and TRBJ1-1; TRBD1 agrees at 10 bases. Per germline, CDR1 MNHEY and CDR2 SVGEGT. The CDR3 covers 15 residues. With 5 bases clipped from V and 5 bases from J, the junction kept 8 bases outside the gene matches. CDR3 sequence: CASSERTGGVTEAFF. CDR3 nucleotides: TGTGCCAGCAGTGAACGGACAGGGGGTGTTACTGAAGCTTTCTTT.

This CDR3 is CASSSIRGADTQYF. The DNA of the CDR3 is TGTGCCAGCAGCTCCATCCGGGGGGCAGATACGCAGTATTTT. The chain is built from TRBV7-2 and TRBJ2-3, with 7 bases identical to TRBD2. The germline CDR1 and CDR2 sequences are SGHTA and FQGNSA. The V gene end was trimmed by 4 bases and the J gene end by 4 bases; junction bases not matched to a gene: 5. The CDR3 spans 14 residues.

By share, this clonotype ranks as medium-sized. The rearrangement joins TRBV3-1 to TRBJ1-6; D gene uncertain. Trimming took off 0 bases at V and 10 bases at J, with 10 bases between the two ends. Germline-derived CDR1 and CDR2 are LGHDT and YNNKEL (reference sequence). CDR3 length equals 14 residues. The CDR3 here is CASSQDRVGSPLHF. In nucleotides, the CDR3 is TGTGCCAGCAGCCAAGATAGGGTAGGATCACCCCTCCACTTT.

This clonotype was seen a few times. The rearrangement uses TRBV6-6 and TRBJ1-2, with a weak D call TRBD1 (6 bases). Germline CDR1 and CDR2: MNHNY and SVGAGI (reference sequence). Trimming left V 7 bases short and J 0 bases short, with 15 bases between. The CDR3 loop spans 15 amino acids. CDR3: CASKEAGDANYGYTF. For the CDR3, the DNA is TGTGCCAGCAAGGAGGCAGGGGACGCTAACTATGGCTACACCTTC.

This clonotype has a handful of counts. This rearrangement joins TRBV18 to TRBJ2-5; 7 bases agree with TRBD1. The germline V gene encodes CDR1 KGHSH and CDR2 LQKENI. This CDR3 spans 12 amino acids. J gave up 2 bases and V 6 bases, and 0 bases lay outside the gene matches. CDR3 loop: CASSTGQETQYF. Here the CDR3 DNA reads TGTGCCAGCTCGACAGGGCAAGAGACCCAGTACTTC. Variable domain in full (rest from reference TRBV18 and TRBJ2-5): NAGVMQNPRHLVRRRGQEARLRCSPMKGHSHVYWYRQLPEEGLKFMVYLQKENIIDESGMPKERFSAEFPKEGPSILRIQQVVRGDSAAYFCASSTGQETQYFGPGTRLLVL.

The chain is built from TRBV20-1 and TRBJ1-6; D unclear. CDR3 length: 16 residues. The V gene lost 0 bases and the J gene lost 0 bases, with 9 bases spanning the gap. Per germline, CDR1 DFQATT and CDR2 SNEGSKA (reference sequence). The CDR3, as DNA: TGCAGTGCTAGAGACGGGTGGAGCTCCTATAATTCACCCCTCCACTTT. Translating it yields CSARDGWSSYNSPLHF.

This clonotype was seen a few times. The V gene is TRBV12-3 or TRBV12-4, the J gene TRBJ2-5, with TRBD1 as a possible D gene (7 bases). This CDR3 is 14 amino acids long. Between the trimmed V and J ends, which lost 6 bases and 4 bases, there was a span of 15 bases. DNA of the CDR3: TGTGCCAGCAGCCTACATCAGGGGGGAGAGACCCAGTACTTC. Translation: CASSLHQGGETQYF.

J is TRBJ2-7 and V is TRBV21-1. TRBV21-1 is labeled a pseudogene. The CDR3 runs to 9 residues. This CDR3 is CASGQEQYV. The CDR3 coding sequence is TGTGCCAGCGGGCAGGAGCAGTACGTC.